The following is a T cell receptor (beta chain) sequence with its context. Template switching by 5'RACE with UMIs generated the TCR beta cDNA. No DNA is given; TCRdb re-called the 5' RACE reads and lists each CDR3 protein once. The sample has fewer than 40,000 distinct CDR3 sequences. The data derive from a study of T cells expressing NK-cell markers. Study in general: Just one sequenced donor of eight was HCMV-seronegative, while seven were seropositive.

This CDR3 is built from 18 residues. Germline CDR1 and CDR2: SGHAT and FQDESV (reference sequence). The chain uses TRBV11-1 and TRBJ2-3; TCRdb's D call of TRBD2 is untestable without DNA. Sequencing was performed on blood T cells: a sorted CD56 or NKG2C T cell subset, CD4+ or CD8+ T cells, or bulk PBMC T cells (not recorded which). This clonotype was obtained from a woman between 18 and 75 years old in good health. The CDR3 region is CASSLTSGGAAGTDTQYF.